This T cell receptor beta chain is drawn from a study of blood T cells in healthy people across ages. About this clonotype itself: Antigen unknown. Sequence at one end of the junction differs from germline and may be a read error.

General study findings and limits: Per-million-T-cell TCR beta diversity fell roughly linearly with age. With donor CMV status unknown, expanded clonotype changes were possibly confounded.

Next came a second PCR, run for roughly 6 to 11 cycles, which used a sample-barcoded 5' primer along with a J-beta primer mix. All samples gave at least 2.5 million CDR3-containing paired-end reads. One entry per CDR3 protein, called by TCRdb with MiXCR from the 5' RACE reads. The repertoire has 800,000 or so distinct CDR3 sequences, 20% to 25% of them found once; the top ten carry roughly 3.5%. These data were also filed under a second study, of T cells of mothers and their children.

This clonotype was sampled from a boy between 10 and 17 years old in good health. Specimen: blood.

This CDR3 is CATQDRQEARYF. Here the CDR3 DNA reads TGTGCCACCCAGGACAGACAAGAGGCCCGGTACTTC. The gene calls are TRBV6-5 and TRBJ2-1; perhaps TRBD1 as D (6 bases). The germline V gene has CDR1 MNHEY and CDR2 SVGAGI. This CDR3 comprises 12 residues.